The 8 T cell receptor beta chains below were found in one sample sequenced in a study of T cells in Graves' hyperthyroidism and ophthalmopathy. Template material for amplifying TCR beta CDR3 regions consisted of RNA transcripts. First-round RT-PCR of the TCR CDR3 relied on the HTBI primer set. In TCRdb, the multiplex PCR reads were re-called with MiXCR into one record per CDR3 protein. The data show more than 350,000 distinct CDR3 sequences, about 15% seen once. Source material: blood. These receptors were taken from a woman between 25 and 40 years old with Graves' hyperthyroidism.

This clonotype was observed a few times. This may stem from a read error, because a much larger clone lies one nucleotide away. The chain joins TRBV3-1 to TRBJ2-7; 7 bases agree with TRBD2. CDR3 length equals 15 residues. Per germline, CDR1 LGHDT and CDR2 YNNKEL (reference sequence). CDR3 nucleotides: TGTGCCAGCAGCCAAGCCCCGGGAGGCTATGACGAGCAGCACTTC. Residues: CASSQAPGGYDEQHF.

The CDR3 bases are TGTGCCAGCAGTTACTACCCAGGGGACACAGATACGCAGTATTTT. Translating gives CASSYYPGDTDTQYF. The chain has TRBV6-5 and TRBJ2-3; weak D call: TRBD1 (6 bases). The germline CDR1 and CDR2 sequences are MNHEY and SVGAGI. The length of the CDR3 is 15 residues. The germline V and J ends were trimmed by 1 base and 2 bases, with 10 bases remaining between them.

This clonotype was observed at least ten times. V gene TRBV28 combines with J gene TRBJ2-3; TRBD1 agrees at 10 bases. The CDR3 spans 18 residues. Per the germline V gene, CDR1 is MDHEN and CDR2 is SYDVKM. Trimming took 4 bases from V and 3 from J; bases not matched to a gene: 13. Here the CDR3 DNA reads TGTGCCAGCAGTTCACGAGGGGACAGGGGAGGGGAAACAGATACGCAGTATTTT. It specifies CASSSRGDRGGETDTQYF. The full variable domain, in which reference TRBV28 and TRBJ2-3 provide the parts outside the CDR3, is DVKVTQSSRYLVKRTGEKVFLECVQDMDHENMFWYRQDPGLGLRLIYFSYDVKMKEKGDIPEGYSVSREKKERFSLILESASTNQTSMYLCASSSRGDRGGETDTQYFGPGTRLTVL.

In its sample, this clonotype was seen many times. This chain's CDR3 is CAWRDTDRGMNTEAFF. The CDR3 DNA is TGTGCCTGGAGGGATACGGACAGGGGGATGAACACTGAAGCTTTCTTT. The gene calls are TRBV30 and TRBJ1-1; 10 bases map to TRBD1. The CDR3 is made up of 16 amino acids. CDR1 is GTSNPN, CDR2 SVGIG, per germline (reference sequence). Trimming at V came to 3 bases and at J to 0 bases, leaving 7 bases not matched to a gene. Using reference TRBV30 and TRBJ1-1 for the parts outside the CDR3, the full variable domain is SQTIHQWPATLVQPVGSPLSLECTVEGTSNPNLYWYRQAAGRGLQLLFYSVGIGQISSEVPQNLSASRPQDRQFILSSKKLLLSDSGFYLCAWRDTDRGMNTEAFFGQGTRLTVV.

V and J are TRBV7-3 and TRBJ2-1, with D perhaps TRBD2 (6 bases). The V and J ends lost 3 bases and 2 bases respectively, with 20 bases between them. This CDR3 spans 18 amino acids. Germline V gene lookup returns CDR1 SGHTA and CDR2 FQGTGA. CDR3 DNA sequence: TGTGCCAGCAGCTTTAACGAGTTCCCTAGCGAGGCCTACAATGAGCAGTTCTTC. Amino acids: CASSFNEFPSEAYNEQFF.

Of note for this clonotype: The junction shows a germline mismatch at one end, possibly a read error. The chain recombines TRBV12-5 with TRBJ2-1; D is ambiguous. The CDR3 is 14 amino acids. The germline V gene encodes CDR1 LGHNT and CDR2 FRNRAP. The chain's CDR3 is CASGLSRLGNEQSF. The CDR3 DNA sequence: TGTGCTAGTGGTTTGTCCCGACTGGGCAATGAGCAGTCCTTC.

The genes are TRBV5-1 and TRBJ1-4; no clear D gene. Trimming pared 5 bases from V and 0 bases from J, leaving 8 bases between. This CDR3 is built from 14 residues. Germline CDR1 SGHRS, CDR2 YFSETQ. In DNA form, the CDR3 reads TGCGCCAGCAGGCAGGAACCAACTAATGAAAAACTGTTTTTT. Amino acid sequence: CASRQEPTNEKLFF. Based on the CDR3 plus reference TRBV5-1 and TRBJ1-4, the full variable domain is KAGVTQTPRYLIKTRGQQVTLSCSPISGHRSVSWYQQTPGQGLQFLFEYFSETQRNKGNFPGRFSGRQFSNSRSEMNVSTLELGDSALYLCASRQEPTNEKLFFGSGTQLSVL.

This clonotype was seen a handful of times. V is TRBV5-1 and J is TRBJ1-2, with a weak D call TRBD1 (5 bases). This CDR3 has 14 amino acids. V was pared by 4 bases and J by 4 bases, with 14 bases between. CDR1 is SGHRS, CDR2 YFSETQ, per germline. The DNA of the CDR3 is TGCGCCAGCAGCCTGCAGGGTTCTGCCTATGGCTACACCTTC. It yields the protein CASSLQGSAYGYTF. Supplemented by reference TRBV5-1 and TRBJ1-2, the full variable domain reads KAGVTQTPRYLIKTRGQQVTLSCSPISGHRSVSWYQQTPGQGLQFLFEYFSETQRNKGNFPGRFSGRQFSNSRSEMNVSTLELGDSALYLCASSLQGSAYGYTFGSGTRLTVV.